These 27 T cell receptor beta chains were sequenced from one sample in a study of shared clonotypes between healthy human individuals. Assay used: immunoSEQ multiplex PCR; TCRdb lists only in-frame clones, some missing. The sample has approximately 460,000 clones; 77% are singletons. Sequencing was performed on PBMCs. These receptors all come from a woman between 40 and 55 years old in good health. Some clones in this sample may be carry-over from other donors' samples.

Ten or more counts support this clone. V gene TRBV6-4 combines with J gene TRBJ2-1; 14 nucleotides align to TRBD2. Unmatched junction bases numbered 1, after V lost 3 bases and J lost 6 bases. Germline CDR1 reads MRHNA; CDR2 reads SNTAGT. The CDR3 sequence is 15 residues long. CDR3 DNA sequence: TGTGCCAGCAGTGAGGGGACTAGCGGGAGCAATGAGCAGTTCTTC. Amino acids: CASSEGTSGSNEQFF.

The chain uses TRBV19 and TRBJ1-1; TRBD1 might be the D (5 bases). V dropped 6 bases and J dropped 5 bases, with 16 bases sitting between them. Per germline, CDR1 LNHDA and CDR2 SQIVND (reference sequence). The CDR3 totals 14 residues. CDR3 residues: CASSPGLLRTEAFF. The CDR3 nucleotides are TGTGCCAGTAGCCCGGGACTCCTTAGGACTGAAGCTTTCTTT.

This sequence joins TRBV2 and TRBJ1-2; weak D call: TRBD1 (5 bases). Per germline, CDR1 SNHLY and CDR2 FYNNEI. The V gene lost 6 bases and the J gene lost 9 bases, with 11 bases spanning the gap. The CDR3 covers 11 residues. CDR3 in amino acids: CASRSGLSYTF. The CDR3 coding sequence is TGTGCCAGCAGGTCAGGGTTAAGCTACACCTTC.

Concerning this clone: A far larger clone is one base from this, pointing to a likely read error. The same CDR3 can be traced to other DNA sequences in this sample. The chain links TRBV30 to TRBJ1-4; D remains unclear. With 4 bases removed from V and 11 bases from J, the gap between germline ends came to 23 bases. The CDR3 has 15 amino acids. Per the germline V gene, CDR1 is GTSNPN and CDR2 is SVGIG (reference sequence). Here the CDR3 reads CAWKRESLLGGKLFF. The CDR3 DNA is TGTGCCTGGAAGAGGGAATCCCTCCTAGGCGGGAAACTGTTTTTT.

The DNA of the CDR3 is TGCGCCAGCAGTCCCGGGATAACTAGCGCAGATACGCAGTATTTT. It translates to CASSPGITSADTQYF. The V and J genes are TRBV10-1 and TRBJ2-3; 7 bases are shared with TRBD2. There are 15 residues in the CDR3. Germline V gene lookup returns CDR1 WNHNN and CDR2 SYGVQD (reference sequence). V lost 5 bases to trimming and J lost 4 bases; unmatched junction nucleotides: 9.

The rearrangement uses TRBV28 and TRBJ2-7; 14 bases align to TRBD2. Unmatched junction bases numbered 6, after V lost 2 bases and J lost 6 bases. The CDR3 spans 16 residues. In germline, CDR1 is MDHEN, CDR2 SYDVKM. CDR3 protein: CASSLPGTSGSREQYF. In DNA form, the CDR3 reads TGTGCCAGCAGTTTACCCGGGACTAGCGGGAGCCGCGAGCAGTACTTC.

The gene calls are TRBV25-1 and TRBJ2-2; a possible D gene is TRBD2 (6 bases). V gave up 6 bases and J gave up 2 bases, with 13 bases separating them. This CDR3 has 15 amino acids. Per germline, CDR1 MGHDK and CDR2 SYGVNS. CDR3 loop: CASRGAGTNTGELFF. The CDR3 region has the DNA TGTGCCAGCAGGGGTGCAGGGACTAACACCGGGGAGCTGTTTTTT.

The V and J genes are TRBV28 and TRBJ2-7; 8 bases fit TRBD2. V shed 8 bases, J shed 3 bases, and the junction held 6 bases outside the gene matches. Germline V lookup: CDR1 MDHEN, CDR2 SYDVKM. The CDR3 runs to 13 residues. The CDR3 DNA reads as TGTGCCAGCCAAAGCGGGAGTGACTACGAGCAGTACTTC. It encodes CASQSGSDYEQYF.

The chain is built from TRBV29-1 and TRBJ2-1; 8 bases align to TRBD2. After removal of 8 bases from V and 6 bases from J, the junction contained 6 bases not matched to a gene. The CDR3 runs to 12 residues. The germline gives CDR1 SQVTM, CDR2 ANQGSEA. The chain's CDR3 is CSTGLAGNEQFF. CDR3 DNA sequence: TGCAGCACCGGACTAGCTGGCAATGAGCAGTTCTTC.

V and J are TRBV21-1 and TRBJ2-5; TRBD1 is the table's D call, not checked against the DNA. TRBV21-1 is flagged as a pseudogene. The CDR3 totals 15 residues. CDR3 DNA sequence: TGTGCCAGCAGCAACGGCAGGGGGCCCCAAGAGACCCAGTACTTC. It encodes CASSNGRGPQETQYF.

In its sample, this clone was seen a few times. The rearrangement joins TRBV4-1 to TRBJ2-1; the match to TRBD2 covers 7 bases. CDR1 MGHRA and CDR2 YSYEKL come from the germline V gene. The junction had 3 bases not matched to a gene; V was cut back by 2 bases and J by 2 bases. This CDR3 is built from 15 residues. The CDR3 protein is CASSQLAVAYNEQFF. The CDR3 region has the DNA TGCGCCAGCAGCCAACTAGCGGTCGCCTACAATGAGCAGTTCTTC.

Points on this clone: One base away lies a much larger clone, so this may be a sequencing read error. The J gene is TRBJ2-5, the V gene TRBV9; 13 bases map to TRBD2. The CDR3 has 16 residues. Per the germline V gene, CDR1 is SGDLS and CDR2 is YYNGEE. The CDR3 sequence: CASSPGLAGVGETRYF. The CDR3 region has the DNA TGTGCCAGCAGCCCCGGACTAGCGGGAGTTGGGGAGACCCGGTACTTC.

The rearrangement links TRBV11-3 to TRBJ1-1, with TRBD1 matching over 8 bases. Trimming cost V 3 bases and J 4 bases; bases outside gene matches: 1. CDR3 length: 13 amino acids. Germline assignment: CDR1 SGHNT and CDR2 YENEEA. The CDR3 bases are TGTGCCAGCAGCTTCACAGGGGGCACTGAAGCTTTCTTT. This translates into CASSFTGGTEAFF.

The chain couples TRBV27 to TRBJ2-1; no clear D. Germline V CDR1 and CDR2: MNHEY, SMNVEV (reference sequence). Trimming cost V 3 bases and J 7 bases, with 4 bases left between them. The CDR3 consists of 11 residues. The CDR3 DNA reads as TGTGCCAGCAGTTTTTTGAATGAGCAGTTCTTC. Its protein product is CASSFLNEQFF.

This clone was seen repeatedly, ten times or more. This chain uses TRBV29-1 with TRBJ2-7; a possible D gene is TRBD1 (6 bases). The CDR3 runs to 11 residues. From germline, CDR1 is SQVTM and CDR2 ANQGSEA. For the CDR3, the DNA is TGCAATGGGACATTAACCTACGAGCAGTACTTC. Translating it yields CNGTLTYEQYF.

This clone appeared once. The chain has TRBV7-8 and TRBJ2-7; D is possibly TRBD2 (6 bases). The germline CDR1 and CDR2 sequences are SGHVS and FQNEAQ. V was cut by 2 bases and J by 0 bases, with 14 bases left in between. The CDR3 has 16 amino acids. CDR3 nucleotides: TGTGCCAGCAGCTTAACCGCCGGGACTTCCTCCTACGAGCAGTACTTC. Residues: CASSLTAGTSSYEQYF.

The chain couples TRBV9 to TRBJ2-5; 10 bases are shared with TRBD2. The CDR3 spans 16 residues. V shed 0 bases and J 5 bases; nucleotides not matched to a gene: 7. The germline gives CDR1 SGDLS, CDR2 YYNGEE. The CDR3: CASSVGSGRATETQYF. Here the CDR3 DNA reads TGTGCCAGCAGCGTAGGAAGCGGGAGGGCAACGGAGACCCAGTACTTC.

This clone was picked up a small number of times. Other DNA sequences within the sample encode an identical CDR3. The rearrangement uses TRBV27 and TRBJ1-2, with 8 bases matching TRBD1. Trimming took 4 bases from V and 4 from J; bases not matched to a gene: 5. The CDR3 has 14 amino acids. In germline, CDR1 is MNHEY, CDR2 SMNVEV (reference sequence). The CDR3 here is CASSSDRVGYGYTF. The CDR3 region has the DNA TGTGCCAGCAGTTCGGACAGGGTCGGCTATGGCTACACCTTC.

The rearrangement joins TRBV5-6 to TRBJ2-2; weak D call: TRBD1 (5 bases). The CDR3 consists of 16 residues. The V gene's germline CDR1 is SGHDT and CDR2 YYEEEE. Trimming pared 3 bases from V and 7 bases from J, leaving 19 bases between. In DNA, the CDR3 is TGTGCCAGCAGCTCGGCCGGGTCAGGGTTGGTCGGGGAGCTGTTTTTT. Protein: CASSSAGSGLVGELFF.

This clone has more than one count but fewer than ten. A single base separates this from a much larger clone, so it may be a read error. As DNA, the CDR3 is TGTGCCAGCAGCTTAGTTGGTTACGAGAAGTACTTC. Its protein is CASSLVGYEKYF. The gene calls are TRBV7-2 and TRBJ2-7; D gene unclear. The length of the CDR3 is 12 residues. Germline V CDR1 and CDR2: SGHTA, FQGNSA.

The J gene is TRBJ2-7, the V gene TRBV27, with D perhaps matching TRBD2 (6 bases). The CDR3 has 13 residues. Per germline, CDR1 MNHEY and CDR2 SMNVEV (reference sequence). The germline V and J ends were trimmed by 7 bases and 0 bases, with 10 bases remaining between them. CDR3: CASIKAGSYEQYF. The CDR3 DNA sequence: TGTGCCAGCATCAAAGCGGGCTCCTACGAGCAGTACTTC.

This clone was recorded a few times. The rearrangement joins TRBV19 to TRBJ2-1; possibly TRBD1 for D (5 bases). Deletions cut 9 bases from V and 2 bases from J, with 14 bases between. The CDR3 totals 14 residues. Germline-derived CDR1 and CDR2 are LNHDA and SQIVND (reference sequence). CDR3 sequence reads: CARDMGFAYNEQFF. For the CDR3, the DNA is TGTGCCAGGGACATGGGGTTCGCCTACAATGAGCAGTTCTTC.

CDR3 DNA sequence: TGTGCCAGCAGCCAATCGCCGAATCGGGAGCCCCTAATTAGCGATGAGCAGTTCTTC. Amino acids: CASSQSPNREPLISDEQFF. The rearrangement uses TRBV11-1 and TRBJ2-1; possibly TRBD2 for D (6 bases). Trimming stripped 5 bases from V and 8 bases from J, with 31 bases between. The CDR3 runs 19 residues. The V gene's germline CDR1 is SGHAT and CDR2 FQDESV (reference sequence).

A remark on this clone: Germline and junction disagree at one end, which may indicate a read error. Other DNA sequences of this sample code for an identical CDR3. This chain uses TRBV4-3 with TRBJ2-3; TRBD2 aligns across 12 bases. Per the germline V gene, CDR1 is LGHNA and CDR2 is YSLEER. This CDR3 region has 16 residues. The CDR3 DNA is TGCGCCAGCAGCCAAGCGGCTAGCGGGAGGGCAGACACGCAGTATTTT. Its translation: CASSQAASGRADTQYF.

To note about this clone: A far larger clone is one base from this, pointing to a likely read error. Other DNA sequences of this sample code for an identical CDR3. The chain is built from TRBV5-6 and TRBJ2-1; the match to TRBD2 covers 11 bases. The CDR3 length is 15 residues. Germline V gene lookup returns CDR1 SGHDT and CDR2 YYEEEE. The CDR3 here is CASSLLAGVVNEQFF. As DNA, the CDR3 is TGTGCCAGTAGCTTACTAGCGGGAGTAGTAAATGAGCAGTTCTTC.

The chain is built from TRBV5-4 and TRBJ1-3; D gene uncertain. The CDR3 has 13 amino acids. From germline, CDR1 is SGHNT and CDR2 YYREEE (reference sequence). The germline V and J ends were trimmed by 1 base and 1 base, with 3 bases remaining between them. The CDR3 sequence is CASSLLSGNTIYF. In DNA form, the CDR3 reads TGTGCCAGCAGCTTGCTGTCTGGAAACACCATATATTTT.

This clone was seen a single time. The rearrangement links TRBV7-6 to TRBJ2-2; D is possibly TRBD2 (6 bases). Germline lookup yields CDR1 SGHVS and CDR2 FNYEAQ. This CDR3 spans 16 amino acids. V shed 3 bases and J shed 3 bases, with 14 bases lying between them. The CDR3 here is CASSLRGGGDTGELFF. CDR3 in DNA: TGTGCCAGCAGCTTGAGGGGCGGAGGGGACACCGGGGAGCTGTTTTTT. Full variable domain (outside the CDR3, taken from reference TRBV7-6 and TRBJ2-2): GAGVSQSPRYKVTKRGQDVALRCDPISGHVSLYWYRQALGQGPEFLTYFNYEAQQDKSGLPNDRFSAERPEGSISTLTIQRTEQRDSAMYRCASSLRGGGDTGELFFGEGSRLTVL.